These 7 T cell receptor beta chains came from one sample sequenced in a study of identical twins. TCRdb ran MiXCR on the 5' RACE reads and lists one entry per CDR3 protein. The sample consists of some 760,000 distinct CDR3 sequences, 18% of them appearing once. This sample was also put to use in a study of T cells expressing NK-cell markers.

The sequenced sample consisted of PBMCs. Receptors were obtained from a young woman in good health.

Only one count was recorded for this clonotype. The V gene is TRBV7-9, the J gene TRBJ2-5, with D perhaps matching TRBD2 (6 bases). CDR3 length: 17 residues. CDR1 is SEHNR, CDR2 FQNEAQ, per germline (reference sequence). Trimming stripped 1 base from V and 2 bases from J, with 17 bases between. Here the CDR3 reads CASSLGAYRRGQETQYF. CDR3 DNA: TGTGCCAGCAGCTTAGGGGCTTATAGGCGGGGTCAAGAGACCCAGTACTTC.

The table lists this clonotype with a few counts. The genes are TRBV20-1 and TRBJ1-1; D not resolved. CDR1 and CDR2 (germline): DFQATT, SNEGSKA (reference sequence). The V end was cut by 3 bases, the J end by 1 base, with 9 bases between. The CDR3 totals 13 residues. Here the CDR3 DNA reads TGCAGTGCTAGGTACCTCCCGAACACTGAAGCTTTCTTT. It specifies CSARYLPNTEAFF.

The chain recombines TRBV10-3 with TRBJ2-5; unclear D gene. The germline CDR1 and CDR2 sequences are ENHRY and SYGVKD. V lost 1 base and J 7 bases, leaving 10 bases between the germline ends. This CDR3 spans 13 amino acids. The CDR3 sequence is CAISELGFVTQYF. CDR3 bases: TGTGCCATCAGTGAGTTAGGTTTTGTGACCCAGTACTTC.

V is TRBV5-1 and J is TRBJ2-5; D unresolved. The V gene lost 5 bases and the J gene lost 5 bases, with 13 bases spanning the gap. Germline CDR1 and CDR2: SGHRS and YFSETQ. The CDR3 totals 13 residues. The CDR3 DNA reads as TGCGCCAGCAGGATAATAGAATCGGAGACCCAGTACTTC. This translates into CASRIIESETQYF.

For the CDR3, the DNA is TGTGCCAGCAGCTTGGAAGTTAGCAATGAGCAGTTCTTC. It translates to CASSLEVSNEQFF. The gene calls are TRBV7-7 and TRBJ2-1; D uncertain. CDR1 SSHAT and CDR2 FNYEAQ come from the germline V gene (reference sequence). Trimming took off 3 bases at V and 6 bases at J, with 9 bases between the two ends. The CDR3 totals 13 residues.

The gene calls are TRBV15 and TRBJ2-3; a weak D match, TRBD2 (5 bases). The CDR3 spans 13 residues. With 9 bases removed from V and 1 base from J, the gap between germline ends came to 11 bases. Looked up from germline, CDR1 is LNHNV and CDR2 is YYDKDF (reference sequence). CDR3 region: CATGVSGTDTQYF. DNA for the CDR3: TGTGCCACGGGAGTAAGCGGCACAGATACGCAGTATTTT.

This clonotype was counted a few times. The chain employs TRBV6-2 or TRBV6-3 and TRBJ2-1; tentatively, D is TRBD2 (6 bases). The CDR3 has 18 amino acids. CDR1 and CDR2 (germline): MNHEY, SVGEGT. Trimming stripped 1 base from V and 0 bases from J, with 16 bases between. The CDR3 nucleotides read TGTGCCAGCAGTTACTATCCGGGACTTCTATCCTCCTACAATGAGCAGTTCTTC. Protein product: CASSYYPGLLSSYNEQFF.